The 22 T cell receptor beta chains below all came from one sample that was sequenced in a study of type 1 regulatory T cells. Their recognized antigens are unknown. TCRdb called the reads again in MiXCR, with one record for every CDR3 protein. This sample has just over 3,000 distinct CDR3 sequences, with 7% to 10% found just once. The sample consisted of cultured T cells, either the whole culture or a sorted T cell fraction (not recorded which). The receptors originated from a human donor in good health.

In this sample, this clonotype turned up many times. This is likely a read error, given that the CDR3 carries no conserved phenylalanine or tryptophan at its end. This chain uses TRBV12-3 or TRBV12-4 with TRBJ1-5, with 9 positions matching TRBD1. CDR3 length: 19 amino acids. Unmatched junction bases numbered 20, after V lost 5 bases and J lost 6 bases. CDR3 loop: CASSPLASKDRGGGQPQHL. The CDR3 nucleotides are TGTGCCAGCAGTCCGCTTGCCTCTAAGGACAGGGGAGGAGGTCAGCCCCAGCATTTG.

By sample share, this clonotype is medium-sized. The CDR3 reads CASSSQITGYTEAFF. The CDR3 nucleotides read TGTGCCAGCAGCTCGCAAATCACAGGGTACACTGAAGCTTTCTTT. V is TRBV9 and J is TRBJ1-1, with a tentative D call TRBD1 (6 bases). The germline gives CDR1 SGDLS, CDR2 YYNGEE. CDR3 length: 15 amino acids. The V end lost 4 bases, the J end lost 3 bases, and 16 bases lay between the germline ends.

In its sample, this clonotype was seen many times. This sequence joins TRBV10-3 and TRBJ2-5, with 7 bases matching TRBD2. Trimming at V came to 6 bases and at J to 9 bases, leaving 4 bases not matched to a gene. Germline lookup yields CDR1 ENHRY and CDR2 SYGVKD. This CDR3 region has 11 residues. This chain's CDR3 is CAIRGGGAQYF. In DNA form, the CDR3 reads TGTGCCATCAGGGGGGGGGGGGCCCAGTACTTC.

This clonotype is medium-sized within its sample. The V gene is TRBV5-1, the J gene TRBJ2-1, with TRBD2 matching over 8 bases. The trim removed 2 bases at V and 0 bases at J, leaving 13 bases unmatched. This CDR3 spans 19 amino acids. The germline CDR1 and CDR2 sequences are SGHRS and YFSETQ. CDR3 amino acids: CASSFVSGEGGGSYNEQFF. In DNA form, the CDR3 reads TGCGCCAGCAGCTTCGTTAGCGGGGAAGGCGGGGGCTCCTACAATGAGCAGTTCTTC.

In this sample, this clonotype is medium-sized. This CDR3 is CSVRPGSNSYEQYF. The CDR3 DNA reads TGCAGTGTCCGGCCAGGATCAAACTCCTACGAGCAGTACTTC. The chain uses TRBV20-1 and TRBJ2-7, with no clear D. The CDR3 contains 14 residues. V was trimmed by 7 bases and J by 0 bases, leaving 16 bases between them. Germline CDR1 and CDR2: DFQATT and SNEGSKA (reference sequence).

By share of the sample, this clonotype is medium-sized. As DNA, the CDR3 is TGTGCCAGCACTCTCGCGGGGAGAAATTCACCCCTCCACTTT. Residues: CASTLAGRNSPLHF. The V gene is TRBV12-3 or TRBV12-4, the J gene TRBJ1-6; no reliable D call. V was cut by 7 bases and J by 7 bases, with 14 bases left in between. The CDR3 loop spans 14 amino acids.

This clonotype rates as medium-sized. CDR3 bases: TGTGCCAGCAGTCCGCGGCTGAACACTGAAGCTTTCTTT. Translating gives CASSPRLNTEAFF. The chain has TRBV27 and TRBJ1-1; D not certain. The CDR3 has 13 amino acids. Germline V lookup: CDR1 MNHEY, CDR2 SMNVEV (reference sequence). Trimming took 5 bases from V and 0 from J, leaving 7 bases between them.

By frequency in the sample, this clonotype is medium-sized. V gene TRBV6-5 combines with J gene TRBJ2-1; D is possibly TRBD2 (6 bases). The germline V and J ends were trimmed by 5 bases and 2 bases, with 16 bases remaining between them. The CDR3 sequence is 16 residues long. The germline V gene has CDR1 MNHEY and CDR2 SVGAGI. The CDR3, as DNA: TGTGCCAGCAGTCCTAAAGAGCGGGTACCCTACAATGAGCAGTTCTTC. Its translation is CASSPKERVPYNEQFF.

As concerns this clonotype: Just one base apart from a much larger clone, this may be a read error. The chain uses TRBV5-5 and TRBJ2-1, with TRBD2 identical over 14 bases. Germline assignment: CDR1 SGHKS and CDR2 YYEKEE (reference sequence). This CDR3 has 18 residues. CDR3 amino acids: CASNLAVPGLAGDNEQFF. CDR3 in DNA: TGTGCCAGCAACTTGGCCGTCCCGGGACTAGCGGGAGACAATGAGCAGTTCTTC.

In this sample, this clonotype is medium-sized. V and J are TRBV7-8 and TRBJ2-1, with 9 bases lining up with TRBD1. V shed 3 bases, J shed 6 bases, and the junction held 12 bases outside the gene matches. The CDR3 consists of 17 residues. CDR1 is SGHVS and CDR2 is FQNEAQ in the germline V gene. CDR3 coding DNA: TGTGCCAGCAGCTTTCGACCGGGGACAGGGAAACGCAATGAGCAGTTCTTC. It codes for CASSFRPGTGKRNEQFF. The full variable domain, completed using reference TRBV7-8 and TRBJ2-1, is GAGVSQSPRYKVAKRGQDVALRCDPISGHVSLFWYQQALGQGPEFLTYFQNEAQLDKSGLPSDRFFAERPEGSVSTLKIQRTQQEDSAVYLCASSFRPGTGKRNEQFFGPGTRLTVL.

By share, this clonotype ranks as medium-sized. The chain employs TRBV5-7 and TRBJ2-1; TRBD1 agrees at 7 bases. TRBV5-7 counts as an open reading frame of uncertain function. The CDR3 covers 14 residues. V gave up 2 bases and J gave up 6 bases; unmatched junction bases: 5. CDR3 DNA: TGTGCCAGCAGCTTCGGGACAGAGATCAATGAGCAGTTCTTC. Translating gives CASSFGTEINEQFF.

Relative to its sample, this clonotype is medium-sized (0.01 to 0.1%). CDR3 sequence reads: CASSLTTGGRYGYTF. The CDR3 DNA follows: TGCGCCAGCAGCTTGACAACAGGGGGTCGCTATGGCTACACCTTC. The genes are TRBV5-1 and TRBJ1-2; the match to TRBD1 covers 8 bases. Germline V gene lookup returns CDR1 SGHRS and CDR2 YFSETQ. Germline trimming cut 1 base from V and 4 bases from J; bases unmatched to any gene: 6. This CDR3 region has 15 residues.

This clonotype was detected many times. CDR3 sequence reads: CASSTGQLNSPLHF. CDR3 coding DNA: TGTGCCAGTAGTACCGGACAGCTGAATTCACCCCTCCACTTT. This chain connects TRBV19 to TRBJ1-6, with D possibly being TRBD1 (6 bases). V was clipped by 4 bases and J by 7 bases, with 11 bases between them. CDR1 and CDR2 (germline): LNHDA, SQIVND (reference sequence). The CDR3 extends over 14 amino acids.

By its share, this clonotype is medium-sized. The genes are TRBV2 and TRBJ1-1; D uncertain. V lost 0 bases, J lost 1 base, and 12 bases lay in between. The CDR3 is 16 residues long. Germline V gives CDR1 SNHLY, CDR2 FYNNEI. The chain's CDR3 is CASSEAMFDGNTEAFF. CDR3 DNA sequence: TGTGCCAGCAGTGAAGCGATGTTCGACGGGAACACTGAAGCTTTCTTT.

Within the sample, this clonotype is medium-sized (0.01 to 0.1%). The chain joins TRBV6-1 to TRBJ2-7; TRBD1 matches 8 bases. Germline V gene lookup returns CDR1 MNHNS and CDR2 SASEGT. The CDR3 is made up of 15 amino acids. V was pared by 5 bases and J by 3 bases, with 9 bases of the junction left unmatched. The CDR3 bases are TGTGCCAGCAGTCTTATCGGACAGGGCTTCTACGAGCAGTACTTC. Its translation is CASSLIGQGFYEQYF.

This clonotype was counted at least ten times. The gene calls are TRBV5-4 and TRBJ1-2; 7 nucleotides align to TRBD1. Germline CDR1 is SGHNT and CDR2 is YYREEE (reference sequence). The ends lost 0 bases at V and 4 bases at J; junction bases unmatched: 9. This CDR3 contains 16 residues. Written as DNA, the CDR3 is TGTGCCAGCAGCTTGGCCAAGGGACAGACGGCCTATGGCTACACCTTC. As protein: CASSLAKGQTAYGYTF.

This clonotype was found many times. The chain has TRBV5-1 and TRBJ2-1; 8 bases map to TRBD2. Germline-derived CDR1 and CDR2 are SGHRS and YFSETQ. Germline trimming cut 7 bases from V and 9 bases from J; bases unmatched to any gene: 15. The CDR3 sequence is 15 residues long. The CDR3 loop is CASRRPGLVGSEQFF. Written as DNA, the CDR3 is TGCGCCAGCCGTCGACCGGGACTAGTGGGATCTGAGCAGTTCTTC. Using reference TRBV5-1 and TRBJ2-1 for the parts outside the CDR3, the full variable domain is KAGVTQTPRYLIKTRGQQVTLSCSPISGHRSVSWYQQTPGQGLQFLFEYFSETQRNKGNFPGRFSGRQFSNSRSEMNVSTLELGDSALYLCASRRPGLVGSEQFFGPGTRLTVL.

By sample fraction, this clonotype is large. The chain carries TRBV7-2 and TRBJ2-7; the match to TRBD2 covers 8 bases. V trimming: 5 bases; J trimming: 4 bases; junction bases outside the gene matches: 7. The CDR3 contains 14 residues. The germline V gene encodes CDR1 SGHTA and CDR2 FQGNSA. The CDR3 sequence is CASSHSGIQYEQYF. In nucleotides, the CDR3 is TGTGCCAGCAGCCATAGCGGGATACAATACGAGCAGTACTTC.

This clonotype is medium-sized (0.01 to 0.1%) within its sample. The chain joins TRBV9 to TRBJ2-3; D unresolved. The CDR3 is 14 residues long. Trimming shortened V by 0 bases and J by 5 bases, and 10 bases separated the two germline ends. The germline gives CDR1 SGDLS, CDR2 YYNGEE. The CDR3 DNA reads TGTGCCAGCAGCGTAGACCTAGAGGAAGATACGCAGTATTTT. Translation gives CASSVDLEEDTQYF. The variable domain in full, completed from reference TRBV9 and TRBJ2-3, reads DSGVTQTPKHLITATGQRVTLRCSPRSGDLSVYWYQQSLDQGLQFLIQYYNGEERAKGNILERFSAQQFPDLHSELNLSSLELGDSALYFCASSVDLEEDTQYFGPGTRLTVL.

By sample fraction, this clonotype is medium-sized (0.01 to 0.1%). The chain carries TRBV9 and TRBJ2-7; D gene uncertain. The CDR3 spans 14 residues. CDR1 SGDLS and CDR2 YYNGEE come from the germline V gene. V lost 4 bases, J lost 6 bases, and 17 bases lay in between. The CDR3 loop reads CASSPSHLVGEQYF. CDR3 coding DNA: TGTGCCAGCAGCCCATCCCATTTAGTAGGCGAGCAGTACTTC.

On this clonotype: A much more abundant neighbour one base away suggests this may be a read error. The genes are TRBV20-1 and TRBJ1-5, with D perhaps matching TRBD1 (5 bases). CDR1 is DFQATT, CDR2 SNEGSKA, per germline (reference sequence). CDR3 length: 13 amino acids. CDR3 in amino acids: CNARGRVGQPQHF. As DNA, the CDR3 is TGCAATGCTAGAGGCAGGGTCGGCCAGCCCCAGCATTTT.

By share of the sample, this clonotype is medium-sized. The rearrangement joins TRBV20-1 to TRBJ1-1, with 7 nucleotides matching TRBD1. The CDR3 loop spans 14 amino acids. Trimming cost V 5 bases and J 5 bases; bases outside gene matches: 11. The germline V gene encodes CDR1 DFQATT and CDR2 SNEGSKA (reference sequence). The CDR3 bases are TGCAGTGCTCTCAGGGGGGCATCGGGTACTGAAGCTTTCTTT. Its translation is CSALRGASGTEAFF.